One TCR beta chain is described in this entry. What it recognizes is unknown. This entry comes from a study of CD8 T cells in ankylosing spondylitis. Regarding the study as a whole: It appeared that ankylosing spondylitis blood was characterized by a TCR beta motif of under ten highly homologous variants. Clones linked to disease, bearing a CD8+ phenotype, were relatively rare in peripheral blood.

TCR beta libraries were made by quantitative 5'-RACE with molecular barcodes. Each CDR3 protein gets one entry after TCRdb re-called the 5' RACE reads with MiXCR. The data contain around 490,000 distinct CDR3 sequences, over 4% of them seen just once; the ten biggest clones take up roughly 3.5%. The CDR3 has 14 residues. Germline assignment: CDR1 SGHRS and CDR2 YFSETQ. V shed 3 bases and J shed 5 bases, with 14 bases lying between them. The sequenced sample consisted of blood, either unsorted or a sorted T cell fraction (not recorded which). This receptor was obtained from a male donor with ankylosing spondylitis. This chain links TRBV5-1 with TRBJ2-5; D not certain. The CDR3 reads CASSSNSPGETQYF. For the CDR3, the DNA is TGCGCCAGCAGCTCCAACAGCCCCGGGGAGACCCAGTACTTC.